This TCR beta chain was captured by sequencing in a study of cytomegalovirus exposure and HLA in healthy donors. Study conclusions and caveats: Equally common other TCR beta chains were less clonally expanded than HLA-associated ones, a later analysis found.

The PCR contained 60 Vbeta and 13 Jbeta primers. Libraries were prepared by immunoSEQ multiplex PCR; TCRdb keeps only in-frame clonotypes and omits some of them. The top ten hold 3% to 4.5% of the sample, which has 110,000 to 150,000 clones, 65% to 80% seen once. Germline-derived CDR1 and CDR2 are KGHSH and LQKENI. This CDR3 has 13 residues. V was shortened by 3 bases and J by 2 bases, with 7 bases between the two germline ends. Concerning this clone itself: Its antigen is undetermined.

The specimen was PBMCs. This TCR came from a male donor in good health and CMV-seronegative. This rearrangement joins TRBV18 to TRBJ1-2; D gene uncertain. CDR3 coding DNA: TGTGCCAGCTCACCTGCACGGAACTATGGCTACACCTTC. It translates to CASSPARNYGYTF.